These T cell receptor beta chains were read from a single sample in a study of shared clonotypes between healthy human individuals. Assay: immunoSEQ multiplex PCR; the TCRdb copy retains only in-frame clones and omits some. The top ten hold more than 1.5% of the sample, which has about 660,000 clones, approximately 74% seen once. The sequenced sample consisted of memory CD4+ T cells sorted from blood. These receptors all stem from a woman aged 25 to 39 in good health. CDR3s include the opening cysteine and the closing phenylalanine or tryptophan. A D gene is named only where the DNA matches it firmly. The size entry is marked missing in some rows and otherwise reads once, few, many or a size class.

size	D	V	J	CDR3
NA	TRBD1	TRBV19	TRBJ2-5	CASSDWDRGQETQYF
NA	TRBD2	TRBV5-1	TRBJ2-1	CASSLAAGGVDEQFF
few	TRBD1	TRBV29-1	TRBJ1-2	CSGGDSRGYTF
NA	TRBD1	TRBV4-2	TRBJ1-1	CASSRTGTGDTEAFF
NA	NA	TRBV12-5	TRBJ2-2	CASGLQRTGELFF
NA	TRBD2	TRBV28	TRBJ2-7	CASSPSGKALYEQYF
once	NA	TRBV7-9	TRBJ2-5	CASSFEAGYQETQYF
NA	NA	TRBV7-9	TRBJ2-1	CASSLARTQYNEQFF
NA	NA	TRBV28	TRBJ1-1	CASSWGLNTEAFF
few	NA	TRBV15	TRBJ2-2	CATSRDPGTGELFF
many	NA	TRBV18	TRBJ2-3	CASSRDPGATDTQYF
NA	NA	TRBV27	TRBJ1-2	CASTQTGRNYGYTF
NA	NA	TRBV2	TRBJ2-1	CASSGTKLSYNEQFF
NA	NA	TRBV5-1	TRBJ1-4	CASSSGVEGEKLFF
NA	TRBD1	TRBV7-6	TRBJ2-1	CASSLGQGAYNEQFF
NA	NA	TRBV5-4	TRBJ2-6	CASSPGYSSGANVLTF
NA	NA	TRBV28	TRBJ2-5	CASSLIYPNGGTQYF
NA	NA	TRBV19	TRBJ1-5	CASSIRGIRNQPQHF
NA	NA	TRBV5-1	TRBJ2-5	CASSPLKGQETQYF
NA	NA	TRBV9	TRBJ2-1	CASSVGGIRHNEQFF
few	TRBD2	TRBV27	TRBJ2-2	CASSLTGEGRTGELFF
NA	TRBD2	TRBV6-1	TRBJ2-3	CASYGAWAGGDTQYF
NA	NA	TRBV18	TRBJ1-4	CASSPGLGEKLFF
once	NA	TRBV4-1	TRBJ1-5	CASSQESGIQPQHF
NA	NA	TRBV5-6	TRBJ2-5	CASSPPRGMGQETQYF
NA	TRBD1	TRBV5-4	TRBJ2-7	CASSLNVDRDHEQYF
NA	TRBD1	TRBV18	TRBJ2-1	CASHRDRTYNEQFF
NA	NA	TRBV21-1	TRBJ2-3	CASSKDQGSTDTQYF
NA	NA	TRBV7-2	TRBJ1-5	CASSLSSGINQPQHF
NA	NA	TRBV18	TRBJ1-1	CASSPGQQAEAFF
once	NA	TRBV5-5	TRBJ1-1	CASSLFDSWTEAFF
NA	TRBD2	TRBV6-5	TRBJ2-7	CASRGLAGEGEQYF
NA	NA	TRBV6-1	TRBJ2-7	CASRRQSNSYEQYF
NA	TRBD2	TRBV6-5	TRBJ2-1	CASSYMRLAGNNEQFF
NA	NA	TRBV6-5	TRBJ2-5	CASTSRVGEGETQYF
NA	NA	TRBV28	TRBJ2-4	CASSKENIQYF
many	TRBD1	TRBV4-1	TRBJ2-7	CASSQAMTRGSQSEQYF
once	NA	TRBV5-6	TRBJ2-4	CASSARGAKNIQYF
NA	NA	TRBV15	TRBJ2-7	CATSRDSAPRGNPYEQYF
NA	NA	TRBV2	TRBJ2-7	CASSTERRAGEQYF
NA	TRBD2	TRBV10-2	TRBJ2-5	CASTGTSGRAWKTQYF
NA	NA	TRBV7-2	TRBJ2-1	CASSRRGDNEQFF
few	NA	TRBV5-1	TRBJ1-4	CASSTGMVGEKLFF
NA	TRBD1	TRBV6-6	TRBJ1-2	CASSQRGLGYTF
NA	NA	TRBV29-1	TRBJ2-3	CSVGREPDTQYF
NA	TRBD2	TRBV6-1	TRBJ2-2	CASRTSGTTGELFF
NA	TRBD2	TRBV11-2	TRBJ2-5	CASSRLLAGGQETQYF
many	NA	TRBV2	TRBJ1-5	CASTRDNTRVNQPQHF
NA	NA	TRBV2	TRBJ1-2	CASSGRGSNYGYTF
NA	TRBD2	TRBV11-2	TRBJ2-7	CASSAPLAGGPYEQYF
NA	NA	TRBV12-2	TRBJ2-7	CASRLARTNREQYF